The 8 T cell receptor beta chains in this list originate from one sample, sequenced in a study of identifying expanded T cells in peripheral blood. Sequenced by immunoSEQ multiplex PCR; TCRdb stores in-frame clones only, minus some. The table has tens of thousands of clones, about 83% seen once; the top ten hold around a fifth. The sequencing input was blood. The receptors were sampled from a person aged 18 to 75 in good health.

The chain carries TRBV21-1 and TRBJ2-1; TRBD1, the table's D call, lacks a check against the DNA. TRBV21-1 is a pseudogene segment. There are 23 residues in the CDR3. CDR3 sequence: CASSISSLRPSIRGPSSYNEQFF. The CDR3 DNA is TGTGCCAGCAGCATTAGCTCCCTTCGCCCTTCAATCAGGGGCCCAAGCTCCTACAATGAGCAGTTCTTC.

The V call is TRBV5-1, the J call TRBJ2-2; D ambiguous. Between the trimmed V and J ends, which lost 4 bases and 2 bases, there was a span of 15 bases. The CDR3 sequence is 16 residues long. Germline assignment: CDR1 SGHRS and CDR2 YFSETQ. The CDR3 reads CASSPRTSPNTGELFF. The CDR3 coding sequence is TGCGCCAGCAGCCCCAGAACCTCACCTAACACCGGGGAGCTGTTTTTT.

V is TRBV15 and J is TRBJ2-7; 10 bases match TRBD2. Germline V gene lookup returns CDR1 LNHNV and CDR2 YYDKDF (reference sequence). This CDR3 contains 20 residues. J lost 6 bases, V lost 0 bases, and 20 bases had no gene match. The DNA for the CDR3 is TGTGCCACCAGCAGAGATAGGCCCACTTCGGCTAGCGGGAGAATCCTCGAGCAGTACTTC. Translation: CATSRDRPTSASGRILEQYF.

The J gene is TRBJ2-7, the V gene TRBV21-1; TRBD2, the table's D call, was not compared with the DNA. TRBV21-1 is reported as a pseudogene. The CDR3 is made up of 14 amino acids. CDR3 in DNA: TGTGCCAGCAGCAAAGCAAGCGGTCCCTACGAGCAGTACTTC. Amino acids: CASSKASGPYEQYF.

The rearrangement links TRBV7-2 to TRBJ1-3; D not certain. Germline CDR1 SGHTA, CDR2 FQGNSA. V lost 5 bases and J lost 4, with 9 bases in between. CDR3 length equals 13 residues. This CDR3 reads CASSPTPGNTIYF. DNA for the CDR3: TGTGCCAGCAGCCCCACTCCGGGAAACACCATATATTTT.

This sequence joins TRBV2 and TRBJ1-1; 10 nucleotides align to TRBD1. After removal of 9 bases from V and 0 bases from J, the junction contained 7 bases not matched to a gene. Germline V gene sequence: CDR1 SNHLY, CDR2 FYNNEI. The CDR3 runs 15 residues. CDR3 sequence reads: CARPGQGRVNTEAFF. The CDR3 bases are TGTGCCAGGCCGGGACAGGGGAGGGTGAACACTGAAGCTTTCTTT.

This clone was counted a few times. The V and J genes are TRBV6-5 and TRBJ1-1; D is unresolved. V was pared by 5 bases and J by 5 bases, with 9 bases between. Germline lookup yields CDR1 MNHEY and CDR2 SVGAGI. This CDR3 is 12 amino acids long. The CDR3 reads CASSEIGTEAFF. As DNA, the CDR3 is TGTGCCAGCAGTGAGATCGGGACTGAAGCTTTCTTT.

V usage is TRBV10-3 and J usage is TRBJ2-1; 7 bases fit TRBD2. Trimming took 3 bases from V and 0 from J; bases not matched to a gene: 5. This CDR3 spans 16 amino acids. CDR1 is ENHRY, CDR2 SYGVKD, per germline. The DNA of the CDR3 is TGTGCCATCAGTGAACCTAGCGGAGGCTCCTACAATGAGCAGTTCTTC. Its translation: CAISEPSGGSYNEQFF.